This T cell receptor (beta chain) was captured by sequencing in a study of graft-versus-host responses after intestinal transplantation. Overall study context: The study gave all recipients anti-thymocyte globulin induction, then tacrolimus and steroids for 2 to 3 years.

On this clone itself: What it recognizes is unknown.

Method: immunoSEQ multiplex PCR; TCRdb's copy keeps in-frame clones and lacks some. The repertoire holds 75,000 to 100,000 clones, over 80% seen once, with 17% in the top ten. Study-level findings and limits: Graft-versus-host to host-versus-graft clonal ratios in allografts were high in patients with graft-donor T cell macrochimerism. Some GvH clones were seen earlier in gut or blood, suggesting intestinal origin. Early post-transplant declines in HvG were associated with peak levels of circulating GvH clones.

The TCR originated in a human donor who received an intestinal transplant. Specimen: unstimulated CD8+ T cells sorted from spleen or lymph node cells, collected before intestinal transplant.

CDR3 loop: CASSTYRGARTEAFF. CDR3 coding DNA: TGCGCCAGCAGCACTTACAGGGGAGCTAGGACTGAAGCTTTCTTT. This chain joins TRBV10-1 and TRBJ1-1, with 7 bases fitting TRBD1. This CDR3 spans 15 amino acids. Losses at the gene ends were 6 bases for V and 5 bases for J; bases not matched to a gene: 12. Germline V gene data show CDR1 as WNHNN and CDR2 as SYGVQD (reference sequence).